Each of the 20 T cell receptor beta chains below was sequenced from the same sample in a study of regulatory T cells in long-lasting Graves disease (dated by TCRdb to 2020 to 2022). Preparation of the library involved multiplex PCR. Sequenced using an Illumina HiSeq 4000. iRepertoire HTBI primers and Arm-PCR amplification of CDR3 regions were used to construct TCR beta libraries. TCRdb trimmed the raw reads at Q25, called clones with MiXCR and kept productive beta chains. Each entry merges the rows of one CDR3 protein and shows their most common DNA and genes. The table for this sample lists approximately 540,000 distinct CDR3 sequences; 9.5% to 15% of them were counted only once. The ten biggest clones cover roughly 8.2% of the sample. Reading the label with the study, this specimen's time point is: newly diagnosed GD, antithyroid drugs for less than 3 months. For both TCR sequencing and RNA sequencing, RNA was extracted from PBMCs using TRIzol.

In addition, the sample was reused for a study of T cells in Graves' hyperthyroidism and ophthalmopathy.

Sequences were derived from peripheral blood mononuclear cells (PBMCs), sampled at new diagnosis, from a patient treated with antithyroid drugs. All receptors derive from a woman aged 30 to 39 with Graves disease. Donor details come from another sample of the same person, matched by shared clones.

This clonotype was counted at least ten times. This chain uses TRBV12-3 or TRBV12-4 with TRBJ2-2; 7 bases align to TRBD2. CDR3 length: 17 amino acids. V gave up 3 bases and J gave up 5 bases; unmatched junction bases: 12. The CDR3 spells CASSLVSFSGLTGELFF. The DNA for the CDR3 is TGTGCCAGCAGTTTGGTGTCGTTTAGCGGGCTTACCGGGGAGCTGTTTTTT.

As for this clonotype: A read error may explain this, as a much larger clone is one base away. The chain combines TRBV11-2 with TRBJ1-5, with 11 bases matching TRBD1. V trimming: 3 bases; J trimming: 7 bases; junction bases outside the gene matches: 2. In germline, CDR1 is SGHAT, CDR2 FQNNGV. This CDR3 is 14 amino acids long. DNA for the CDR3: TGTGCCAGCAGCTTCGGGACAGGGGGACAGCCCCAGCATTTT. It translates to CASSFGTGGQPQHF. Drawing the rest from reference TRBV11-2 and TRBJ1-5, the complete variable domain is EAGVAQSPRYKIIEKRQSVAFWCNPISGHATLYWYQQILGQGPKLLIQFQNNGVVDDSQLPKDRFSAERLKGVDSTLKIQPAKLEDSAVYLCASSFGTGGQPQHFGDGTRLSIL.

This clonotype was detected only a few times. This chain uses TRBV30 with TRBJ1-5; D might be TRBD1 (5 bases). CDR3 length: 15 residues. Trimming cost V 2 bases and J 1 base, with 12 bases left between them. Germline-derived CDR1 and CDR2 are GTSNPN and SVGIG (reference sequence). CDR3 region: CAWSKFGASNQPQHF. CDR3 bases: TGTGCCTGGAGTAAGTTCGGGGCGAGCAATCAGCCCCAGCATTTT.

The rearrangement links TRBV6-4 to TRBJ2-4; 7 nucleotides match TRBD2. V shed 3 bases and J 1 base; nucleotides not matched to a gene: 6. There are 16 residues in the CDR3. CDR1 and CDR2 (germline): MRHNA, SNTAGT. The CDR3 is CASSENSGKAKNIQYF. CDR3 nucleotide sequence: TGTGCCAGCAGTGAAAACAGCGGGAAGGCCAAAAACATTCAGTACTTC.

This clonotype was detected ten times or more. The rearrangement joins TRBV29-1 to TRBJ2-1; D is perhaps TRBD2 (5 bases). Germline CDR1 and CDR2: SQVTM and ANQGSEA. This CDR3 region has 13 residues. V dropped 6 bases and J dropped 1 base, with 10 bases sitting between them. The CDR3 region is CSVLLDSYNEQFF. CDR3 bases: TGCAGCGTCCTACTAGATTCCTACAATGAGCAGTTCTTC.

This clonotype was counted ten times or more. This chain links TRBV27 with TRBJ1-4, with D possibly TRBD1 on 6 matching bases. CDR1 MNHEY and CDR2 SMNVEV come from the germline V gene (reference sequence). The germline V and J ends were trimmed by 7 bases and 7 bases, with 13 bases remaining between them. This CDR3 contains 13 residues. The chain's CDR3 is CASTTGYSEKLFF. CDR3 nucleotides: TGTGCCAGCACTACAGGGTATAGTGAAAAACTGTTTTTT.

This clonotype was detected only a few times. The CDR3 reads CSAREVGLAGPIVTYEQYF. In nucleotides, the CDR3 is TGCAGTGCTAGAGAGGTGGGACTAGCGGGCCCGATAGTTACTTACGAGCAGTACTTC. This chain connects TRBV20-1 to TRBJ2-7; 12 bases match TRBD2. The trim removed 0 bases at V and 4 bases at J, leaving 16 bases unmatched. Germline CDR1 reads DFQATT; CDR2 reads SNEGSKA (reference sequence). The CDR3 is made up of 19 amino acids.

The rearrangement uses TRBV10-2 and TRBJ2-1, with 14 bases fitting TRBD2. Germline lookup yields CDR1 WSHSY and CDR2 SAAADI. The length of the CDR3 is 14 residues. J was trimmed by 15 bases and V by 2 bases; bases with no gene match: 6. The CDR3 region is CASSEPTSGRGLFF. The CDR3 DNA reads TGCGCCAGCAGTGAGCCGACTAGCGGGAGGGGGCTGTTCTTC.

There are many counts of this clonotype. The V and J genes are TRBV28 and TRBJ1-5, with TRBD1 matching 8 bases. The germline CDR1 and CDR2 sequences are MDHEN and SYDVKM. Trimming took 7 bases from V and 5 from J; bases not matched to a gene: 7. The CDR3 runs to 14 residues. CDR3 DNA sequence: TGTGCCAGCAAAAAACCGACAGGGGATCAGCCCCAGCATTTT. Translated: CASKKPTGDQPQHF.

The table lists this clonotype with many counts. The CDR3 is CASSLKAPPYEQYF. The CDR3 bases are TGTGCCAGCAGTTTAAAAGCACCCCCCTACGAGCAGTACTTC. The chain employs TRBV27 and TRBJ2-7; D is ambiguous. The V gene lost 2 bases and the J gene lost 2 bases, with 10 bases spanning the gap. This CDR3 comprises 14 residues. In germline, CDR1 is MNHEY, CDR2 SMNVEV (reference sequence).

This clonotype was detected many times. V gene TRBV6-1 combines with J gene TRBJ2-2; TRBD1 aligns across 8 bases. Germline-derived CDR1 and CDR2 are MNHNS and SASEGT. This CDR3 comprises 16 residues. The J segment lost 14 bases and the V segment lost 6 bases, leaving 20 bases of the junction unmatched. The DNA for the CDR3 is TGTGCCAGCAGCGCAGGGGGCGGAAGGAGCTATAACTCCCTGTTTTTT. Translating gives CASSAGGGRSYNSLFF.

This clonotype was counted a few times. The chain couples TRBV20-1 to TRBJ2-7, with D possibly TRBD1 on 6 matching bases. Germline CDR1 reads DFQATT; CDR2 reads SNEGSKA (reference sequence). Trimming removed 6 bases at V and 4 bases at J, with 19 bases between. This CDR3 is 14 amino acids long. The CDR3 sequence: CSASGAGVGYEQYF. In DNA, the CDR3 is TGCAGTGCCTCCGGTGCAGGGGTGGGTTACGAGCAGTACTTC.

The chain links TRBV7-8 to TRBJ1-5; a weak D match, TRBD1 (6 bases). The CDR3 covers 16 residues. V was pared by 3 bases and J by 0 bases, with 12 bases between. CDR1 is SGHVS and CDR2 is FQNEAQ in the germline V gene. The CDR3 DNA follows: TGTGCCAGCAGCTTCTGGACAGCTAATAGCAATCAGCCCCAGCATTTT. As protein: CASSFWTANSNQPQHF.

The table lists this clonotype with many counts. The chain employs TRBV15 and TRBJ2-2, with D hard to call. The V gene lost 8 bases and the J gene lost 4 bases, with 11 bases spanning the gap. The V gene's germline CDR1 is LNHNV and CDR2 YYDKDF (reference sequence). This CDR3 spans 13 amino acids. This chain's CDR3 is CATHSPGTGELFF. In nucleotides, the CDR3 is TGTGCCACCCATAGCCCGGGCACCGGGGAGCTGTTTTTT.

This clonotype appeared many times. The rearrangement links TRBV20-1 to TRBJ2-7; D is undetermined. In germline, CDR1 is DFQATT, CDR2 SNEGSKA (reference sequence). V was trimmed by 5 bases and J by 7 bases, leaving 9 bases between them. The CDR3 sequence is 10 residues long. CDR3 sequence: CSAALKEQYF. The CDR3, as DNA: TGCAGTGCTGCCCTTAAGGAGCAGTACTTC.

This clonotype was counted at least ten times. The CDR3 DNA sequence: TGTGCCAGCAGTGCAAGCAGGACAGGCTCCGGAAACACCATATATTTT. This translates into CASSASRTGSGNTIYF. This chain joins TRBV2 and TRBJ1-3; TRBD1 matches 7 bases. Germline assignment: CDR1 SNHLY and CDR2 FYNNEI. J gave up 4 bases and V 4 bases, and 10 bases lay outside the gene matches. The CDR3 contains 16 residues.

Here the CDR3 DNA reads TGTGCCAGTAGTATAGGTACCGGCCACACCATATATTTT. This translates into CASSIGTGHTIYF. J is TRBJ1-3 and V is TRBV19; no definite D call. The germline V gene has CDR1 LNHDA and CDR2 SQIVND (reference sequence). The CDR3 consists of 13 residues. V lost 1 base and J 8 bases, leaving 9 bases between the germline ends.

This clonotype was observed at least ten times. This sequence joins TRBV2 and TRBJ1-2; no definite D call. The CDR3 spans 12 residues. V shed 10 bases and J shed 6 bases, with 15 bases lying between them. Germline V gene data show CDR1 as SNHLY and CDR2 as FYNNEI. The CDR3 spells CATRPQRDGYTF. For the CDR3, the DNA is TGTGCCACTAGACCACAGCGGGATGGCTACACCTTC.

This clonotype was seen more than once but under ten times. V usage is TRBV9 and J usage is TRBJ2-5; a possible D gene is TRBD2 (6 bases). The germline V gene has CDR1 SGDLS and CDR2 YYNGEE. CDR3 size: 15 residues. V gave up 3 bases and J gave up 5 bases, with 17 bases separating them. The CDR3 DNA reads as TGTGCCAGCAGCGCCCCCCCCCCTGCGGGGGAGACCCAGTACTTC. This encodes CASSAPPPAGETQYF. The variable domain in full, completed from reference TRBV9 and TRBJ2-5, reads DSGVTQTPKHLITATGQRVTLRCSPRSGDLSVYWYQQSLDQGLQFLIQYYNGEERAKGNILERFSAQQFPDLHSELNLSSLELGDSALYFCASSAPPPAGETQYFGPGTRLLVL.

This clonotype was observed at least ten times. CDR3: CASSPPTESSYEQYF. In nucleotides, the CDR3 is TGTGCCAGCTCCCCCCCGACGGAGAGCTCCTACGAGCAGTACTTC. The rearrangement links TRBV12-3 or TRBV12-4 to TRBJ2-7; D gene uncertain. The V and J ends lost 8 bases and 0 bases respectively, with 17 bases between them. This CDR3 spans 15 amino acids.